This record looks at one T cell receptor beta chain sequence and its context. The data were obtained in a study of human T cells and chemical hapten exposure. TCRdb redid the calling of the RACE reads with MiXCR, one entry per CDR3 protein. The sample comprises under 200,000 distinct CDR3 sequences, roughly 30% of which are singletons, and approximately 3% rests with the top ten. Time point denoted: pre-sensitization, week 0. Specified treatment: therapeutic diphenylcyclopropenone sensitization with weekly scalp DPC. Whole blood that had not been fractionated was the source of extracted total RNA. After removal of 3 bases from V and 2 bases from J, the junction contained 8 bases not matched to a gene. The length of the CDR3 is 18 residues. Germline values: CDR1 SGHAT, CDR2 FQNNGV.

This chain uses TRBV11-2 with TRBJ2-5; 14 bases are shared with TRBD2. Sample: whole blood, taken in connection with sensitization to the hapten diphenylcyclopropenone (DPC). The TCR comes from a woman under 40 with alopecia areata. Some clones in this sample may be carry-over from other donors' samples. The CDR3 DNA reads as TGTGCCAGCAGCTTGCGACTAGCGGGAGGGCGGGAACAAGAGACCCAGTACTTC. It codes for CASSLRLAGGREQETQYF.